One T cell receptor (beta chain) is described in this entry. Its antigen is still unknown. This sample stems from a study of T cells expressing NK-cell markers. Study summary: Each TCR beta repertoire originated in sorted T cells that were CD3+CD56+NKG2C+, CD3+CD56+NKG2C- or CD3+CD56-NKG2C+. HCMV serostatus: most of the eight sequenced donors positive, one negative. Findings and limits, study-wide: CD8+ T cells in a handful of donors included dominant NKG2C+ clonotypes at about 1.0-8%.

The CDR3 has 15 residues. It was by 5'RACE template switching with UMIs that TCR beta cDNA was made. Using the 5' RACE reads, TCRdb records one entry per CDR3 protein without DNA. The sample table includes around 380,000 distinct CDR3 sequences. V gene TRBV12-3 or TRBV12-4 combines with J gene TRBJ2-1. The clonotype was recovered from a woman aged 50 to 60 in good health. Sequenced input: blood T cells: a sorted CD56 or NKG2C T cell subset, CD4+ or CD8+ T cells, or bulk PBMC T cells (not recorded which). CDR3 region: CASSLGGSSYNEQFF.